Sequencing of this T cell receptor (beta chain) was carried out in a study of T cells in Graves' hyperthyroidism and ophthalmopathy. Researchers amplified the TCR beta CDR3 regions from RNA transcripts. In the first-round RT-PCR of the TCR CDR3, the HTBI primer set was used. TCRdb redid the calling of the multiplex PCR reads with MiXCR, one entry per CDR3 protein. The data hold 96,000 or so distinct CDR3 sequences, with under 65% observed a single time. Study conclusions and caveats: Expanded thyroid clonotypes (above 0.001) were mostly also found in blood.

CDR1 is SQVTM and CDR2 is ANQGSEA in the germline V gene. This CDR3 comprises 14 residues. V lost 4 bases to trimming and J lost 14 bases, with 24 bases between them. Calling Graves' hyperthyroidism stable meant ophthalmopathy did not progress within 18 months. Concerning this clonotype: The antigen remains undetermined.

Specimen: blood. This chain links TRBV29-1 with TRBJ1-5, with a weak D call TRBD1 (6 bases). The source is a woman between 40 and 55 years old with Graves' hyperthyroidism. The CDR3 DNA sequence: TGCAGCGTTGTGGGGCAATCGACTAGGGGGTACGAGCATTTT. It codes for CSVVGQSTRGYEHF.